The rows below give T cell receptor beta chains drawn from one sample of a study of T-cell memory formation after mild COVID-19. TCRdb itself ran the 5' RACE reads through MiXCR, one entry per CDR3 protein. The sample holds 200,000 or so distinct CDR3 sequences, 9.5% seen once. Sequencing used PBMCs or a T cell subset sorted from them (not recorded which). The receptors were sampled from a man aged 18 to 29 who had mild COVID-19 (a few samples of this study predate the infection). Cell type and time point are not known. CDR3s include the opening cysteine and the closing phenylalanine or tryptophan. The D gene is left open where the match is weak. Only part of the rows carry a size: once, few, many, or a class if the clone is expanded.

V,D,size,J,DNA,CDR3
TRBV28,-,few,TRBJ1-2,TGTGCCAGCAGTGCCCCGACAGTTAACTATGGCTACACCTTC,CASSAPTVNYGYTF
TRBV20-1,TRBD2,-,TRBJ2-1,TGCAGTGCTAGCGATATGAGCGGGGGTCTCAATGAGCAGTTCTTC,CSASDMSGGLNEQFF
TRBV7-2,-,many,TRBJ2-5,TGTGCCAGTCACCTAGGCAACCCAAAAGAGACCCAGTACTTC,CASHLGNPKETQYF
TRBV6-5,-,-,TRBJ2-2,TGTGCCAGCAGTTACGGTTCTATTCACACCGGGGAGCTGTTTTTT,CASSYGSIHTGELFF
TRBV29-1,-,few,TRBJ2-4,TGCAGCTTTAGAGGGACCGGGGCCGGCATTCAGTACTTC,CSFRGTGAGIQYF
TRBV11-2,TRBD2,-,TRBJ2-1,TGTGCCAGCAGCTCCTATGGCAGGCTAGCGGGGGGCCGCTCCTACAATGAGCAGTTCTTC,CASSSYGRLAGGRSYNEQFF
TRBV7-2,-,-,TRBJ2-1,TGTGCCAGCAGCCAGCCCCTGGGCCCCGCGGAGCAGTTCTTC,CASSQPLGPAEQFF
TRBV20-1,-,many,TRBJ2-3,TGCAGCGGCGCAGAGTCTAGCACAGATACGCAGTATTTT,CSGAESSTDTQYF
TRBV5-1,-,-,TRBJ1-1,TGCGCCAGCAGCTTGTTTGGGGGTTTCACTGAAGCTTTCTTT,CASSLFGGFTEAFF
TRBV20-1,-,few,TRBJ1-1,TGCAGTGCTAGAGGTGTGGGAACTGAAGCTTTCTTT,CSARGVGTEAFF
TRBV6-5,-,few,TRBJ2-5,TGTGCCAGCAGGAAAGTTGGGGAGACCCAGTACTTC,CASRKVGETQYF
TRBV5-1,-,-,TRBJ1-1,TGCGCCAGCAACCCGGGACAGAACACTGAAGCTTTCTTT,CASNPGQNTEAFF
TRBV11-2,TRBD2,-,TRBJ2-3,TGTGCCACCGTACCCGCGGGGGTCACAGATACGCAGTATTTT,CATVPAGVTDTQYF
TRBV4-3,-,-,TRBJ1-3,TGCGCCAGCAGCCAAGATCCCCGGGGGCTCTCTGGAAACACCATATATTTT,CASSQDPRGLSGNTIYF
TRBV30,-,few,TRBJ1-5,TGTGCCTGGACCCTGGGGAACCGAGATCAGCCCCAGCATTTT,CAWTLGNRDQPQHF
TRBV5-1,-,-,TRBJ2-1,TGCGCCAGCAGCTTACGAGGAGAGTGGGAGCAGTTCTTC,CASSLRGEWEQFF